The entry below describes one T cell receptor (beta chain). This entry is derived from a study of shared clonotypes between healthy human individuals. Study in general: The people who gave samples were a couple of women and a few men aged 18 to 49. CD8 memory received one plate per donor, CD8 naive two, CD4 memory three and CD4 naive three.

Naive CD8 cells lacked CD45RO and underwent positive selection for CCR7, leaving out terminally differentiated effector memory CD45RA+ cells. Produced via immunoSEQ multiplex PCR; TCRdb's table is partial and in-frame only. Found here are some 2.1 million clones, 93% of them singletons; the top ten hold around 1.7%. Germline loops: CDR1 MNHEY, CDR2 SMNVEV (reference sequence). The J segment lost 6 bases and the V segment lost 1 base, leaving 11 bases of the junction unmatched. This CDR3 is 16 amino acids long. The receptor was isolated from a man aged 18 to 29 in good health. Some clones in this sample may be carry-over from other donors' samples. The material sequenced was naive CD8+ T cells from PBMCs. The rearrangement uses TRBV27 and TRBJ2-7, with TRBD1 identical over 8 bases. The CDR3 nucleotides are TGTGCCAGCAGTTTATTTCCCGGGACAGGTATTTCCGAGCAGTACTTC. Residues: CASSLFPGTGISEQYF.